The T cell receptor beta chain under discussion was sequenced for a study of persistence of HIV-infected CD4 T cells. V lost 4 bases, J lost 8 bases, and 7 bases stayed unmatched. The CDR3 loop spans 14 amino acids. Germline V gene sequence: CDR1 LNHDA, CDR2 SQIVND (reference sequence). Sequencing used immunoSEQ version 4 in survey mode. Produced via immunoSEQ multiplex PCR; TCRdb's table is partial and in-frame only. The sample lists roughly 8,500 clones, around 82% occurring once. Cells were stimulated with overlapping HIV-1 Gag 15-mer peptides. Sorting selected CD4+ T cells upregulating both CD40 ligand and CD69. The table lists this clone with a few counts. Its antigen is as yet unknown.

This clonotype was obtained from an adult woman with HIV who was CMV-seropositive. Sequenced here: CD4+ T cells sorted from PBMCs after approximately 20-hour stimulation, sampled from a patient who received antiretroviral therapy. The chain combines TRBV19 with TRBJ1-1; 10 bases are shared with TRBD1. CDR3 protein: CASSTPTGGLEAFF. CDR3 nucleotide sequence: TGTGCCAGTAGTACTCCGACAGGGGGCTTAGAAGCTTTCTTT.